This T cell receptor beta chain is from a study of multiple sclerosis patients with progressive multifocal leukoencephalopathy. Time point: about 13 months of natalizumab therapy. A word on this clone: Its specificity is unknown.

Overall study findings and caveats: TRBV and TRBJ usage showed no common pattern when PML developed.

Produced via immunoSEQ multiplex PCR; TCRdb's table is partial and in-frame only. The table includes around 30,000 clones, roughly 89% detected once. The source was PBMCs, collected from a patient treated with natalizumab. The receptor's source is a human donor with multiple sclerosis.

The CDR3 region has the DNA TGTGCCAGCAGCCTCAATAGCGGGGTCTCCTACAATGAGCAGTTCTTC. It translates to CASSLNSGVSYNEQFF. The chain employs TRBV7-3 and TRBJ2-1, with 8 bases lining up with TRBD2. The CDR3 length is 16 residues. V shed 5 bases and J 0 bases; nucleotides not matched to a gene: 6. Looked up from germline, CDR1 is SGHTA and CDR2 is FQGTGA.